The 25 T cell receptor beta chains listed next were all sequenced from one sample in a study of T cell responses to AZD1222 COVID-19 vaccine. Here immunoSEQ multiplex PCR was the method, and the copy in TCRdb shows in-frame clones only, minus some. The profile covers under 200,000 clones, with more than 85% appearing a single time and approximately 3.9% taken by the ten largest. This specimen consisted of peripheral blood, obtained on day 0 of AZD1222 vaccination. The receptors were sampled from an adult in good health.

The DNA for the CDR3 is TGTGCCAGCAGTCTGGTTCCGGGACGGGAGTACTTC. This sequence encodes CASSLVPGREYF. The chain employs TRBV6-5 and TRBJ2-7; D might be TRBD1 or TRBD2, each matching 5 bases. The V gene's germline CDR1 is MNHEY and CDR2 SVGAGI. V was cut by 5 bases and J by 11 bases, with 16 bases left in between. This CDR3 has 12 residues.

This chain joins TRBV6-5 and TRBJ2-7, with D hard to call. CDR3 size: 16 residues. With 2 bases removed from V and 5 bases from J, the gap between germline ends came to 19 bases. CDR1 MNHEY and CDR2 SVGAGI come from the germline V gene. Written as DNA, the CDR3 is TGTGCCAGCAGTTACCGGAAGGGTCCTACTAATAACGAGCAGTACTTC. Protein: CASSYRKGPTNNEQYF.

V gene TRBV27 combines with J gene TRBJ2-3; perhaps TRBD2 as D (6 bases). Per the germline V gene, CDR1 is MNHEY and CDR2 is SMNVEV (reference sequence). The CDR3 contains 15 residues. The V and J ends lost 5 bases and 6 bases respectively, with 18 bases between them. This chain's CDR3 is CASSPDYLIGDTQYF. The CDR3 DNA is TGTGCCAGCAGTCCGGACTATTTAATCGGGGATACGCAGTATTTT.

This chain uses TRBV4-1 with TRBJ1-6, with TRBD1 matching 7 bases. V lost 6 bases to trimming and J lost 1 base; unmatched junction nucleotides: 12. The CDR3 totals 18 residues. Germline V gene sequence: CDR1 MGHRA, CDR2 YSYEKL. DNA of the CDR3: TGCGCCAGCAGTACCCGAGACAGGGTCGAATCCTATAATTCACCCCTCCACTTT. It specifies CASSTRDRVESYNSPLHF.

The chain recombines TRBV5-5 with TRBJ2-2, with D unresolved. This CDR3 has 16 residues. Germline CDR1 is SGHKS and CDR2 is YYEKEE (reference sequence). Trimming pared 3 bases from V and 0 bases from J, leaving 12 bases between. The chain's CDR3 is CASSSISFANTGELFF. The CDR3 DNA reads TGTGCCAGCAGCTCAATCAGCTTCGCGAACACCGGGGAGCTGTTTTTT.

V is TRBV2 and J is TRBJ1-5; 11 nucleotides agree with TRBD1. The V gene's germline CDR1 is SNHLY and CDR2 FYNNEI. Trimming took 6 bases from V and 5 from J; bases not matched to a gene: 3. This CDR3 spans 14 amino acids. CDR3 DNA: TGTGCCAGCAGGTCGGACAGGGGGCATCAGCCCCAGCATTTT. Amino acids: CASRSDRGHQPQHF.

In nucleotides, the CDR3 is TGTGCCAGCAGCTTAGATGGACCCCAGGATGAGCAGTTCTTC. Translating it yields CASSLDGPQDEQFF. The chain employs TRBV7-9 and TRBJ2-1; D is ambiguous. V was trimmed by 1 base and J by 8 bases, leaving 12 bases between them. The CDR3 totals 14 residues. CDR1 and CDR2 (germline): SEHNR, FQNEAQ (reference sequence).

CDR3 loop: CATTEGLGYNEQFF. The CDR3 DNA reads as TGTGCCACCACGGAGGGGCTCGGATACAATGAGCAGTTCTTC. The chain couples TRBV6-5 to TRBJ2-1, with TRBD2 as a possible D gene (6 bases). The germline CDR1 and CDR2 sequences are MNHEY and SVGAGI. The CDR3 length is 14 residues. The V end was cut by 10 bases, the J end by 4 bases, with 17 bases between.

The V gene is TRBV28, the J gene TRBJ1-1; D gene ambiguous. The CDR3 consists of 14 residues. Trimming took 4 bases from V and 0 from J, leaving 9 bases between them. Per germline, CDR1 MDHEN and CDR2 SYDVKM. CDR3 DNA sequence: TGTGCCAGCAGTTCGAAGGGAATGAACACTGAAGCTTTCTTT. Translated, it gives CASSSKGMNTEAFF.

This chain links TRBV29-1 with TRBJ1-2, with unresolved D. Trimming stripped 4 bases from V and 4 bases from J, with 7 bases between. The CDR3 is 11 residues long. CDR1 SQVTM and CDR2 ANQGSEA come from the germline V gene. CDR3 amino acids: CSVAVGYGYTF. CDR3 nucleotide sequence: TGCAGCGTTGCGGTTGGCTATGGCTACACCTTC.

In nucleotides, the CDR3 is TGTGCCAGCAGTGAGGCCCGGACAGGGAGTGATACGCAGTATTTT. It codes for CASSEARTGSDTQYF. The V call is TRBV6-4, the J call TRBJ2-3; TRBD1 aligns across 8 bases. CDR1 and CDR2 (germline): MRHNA, SNTAGT. CDR3 length: 15 amino acids. V trimming: 3 bases; J trimming: 6 bases; junction bases outside the gene matches: 8.

The V call is TRBV19, the J call TRBJ1-4; D is unclear. CDR1 and CDR2 from the germline V gene are LNHDA and SQIVND (reference sequence). V shed 6 bases and J shed 6 bases, with 11 bases lying between them. The CDR3 is 13 amino acids. The CDR3 loop reads CASSSQRDEKLFF. The DNA for the CDR3 is TGTGCCAGTAGCTCCCAGCGTGATGAAAAACTGTTTTTT. Variable domain in full (rest from reference TRBV19 and TRBJ1-4): DGGITQSPKYLFRKEGQNVTLSCEQNLNHDAMYWYRQDPGQGLRLIYYSQIVNDFQKGDIAEGYSVSREKKESFPLTVTSAQKNPTAFYLCASSSQRDEKLFFGSGTQLSVL.

This clone is a singleton in its sample. CDR3 coding DNA: TGTGCCAGCAGCTTAGATACCGGGGGCAATGGCTACACCTTC. It translates to CASSLDTGGNGYTF. J is TRBJ1-2 and V is TRBV11-2, with a tentative D call TRBD1 (6 bases). The V gene's germline CDR1 is SGHAT and CDR2 FQNNGV. The CDR3 runs to 14 residues. Trimming removed 0 bases at V and 6 bases at J, with 11 bases between.

This rearrangement joins TRBV7-9 to TRBJ1-3, with 7 bases identical to TRBD1. The CDR3 runs 14 residues. Per germline, CDR1 SEHNR and CDR2 FQNEAQ (reference sequence). V was pared by 2 bases and J by 7 bases, with 5 bases of the junction left unmatched. CDR3 in DNA: TGTGCCAGCAGCTTAATTCGGACAGGCAACACCATATATTTT. The encoded protein is CASSLIRTGNTIYF.

CDR3 sequence: CASSPMLADQPQHF. DNA for the CDR3: TGTGCCAGCAGCCCAATGCTGGCTGATCAGCCCCAGCATTTT. The genes are TRBV3-1 (or the pseudogene TRBV3-2) and TRBJ1-5; D gene ambiguous. The CDR3 is made up of 14 amino acids. Trimming left V 4 bases short and J 5 bases short, with 12 bases between. CDR1 is LGHDT, CDR2 YNNKEL, per germline (reference sequence).

The genes are TRBV18 and TRBJ1-6; a possible D gene is TRBD1 (5 bases). The CDR3 extends over 20 amino acids. V lost 6 bases to trimming and J lost 1 base, with 25 bases between them. Germline V gives CDR1 KGHSH, CDR2 LQKENI. The CDR3 sequence: CASSPVKGPLFRSYNSPLHF. The CDR3 DNA sequence: TGTGCCAGCTCCCCGGTTAAGGGACCTCTTTTTAGATCCTATAATTCACCCCTCCACTTT.

This clone has just one count. This chain links TRBV19 with TRBJ2-1, with a possible D match to TRBD2 (7 bases). From germline, CDR1 is LNHDA and CDR2 SQIVND (reference sequence). The CDR3 has 16 residues. Trimming removed 3 bases from V and 2 bases from J, with 14 bases in between. The CDR3 spells CASSMLRGGAYNEQFF. The DNA for the CDR3 is TGTGCCAGTAGTATGTTAAGGGGGGGAGCCTACAATGAGCAGTTCTTC.

This chain connects TRBV4-1 to TRBJ1-1; D remains ambiguous. There are 12 residues in the CDR3. Germline-derived CDR1 and CDR2 are MGHRA and YSYEKL. Trimming left V 3 bases short and J 1 base short, with 3 bases between. The CDR3 region has the DNA TGCGCCAGCAGCCAGCAGAACACTGAAGCTTTCTTT. Translation: CASSQQNTEAFF.

The chain carries TRBV7-2 and TRBJ2-7; D is possibly TRBD2 (7 bases). Between the trimmed V and J ends, which lost 3 bases and 2 bases, there was a span of 14 bases. CDR3 size: 15 residues. Per germline, CDR1 SGHTA and CDR2 FQGNSA. The CDR3 reads CASSLGGQGPYEQYF. CDR3 DNA sequence: TGTGCCAGCAGCTTGGGGGGGCAGGGCCCCTACGAGCAGTACTTC.

CDR3 in amino acids: CASSLGSGGDSGNTIYF. As DNA, the CDR3 is TGCGCCAGCAGCTTGGGGTCAGGGGGTGACTCTGGAAACACCATATATTTT. This chain connects TRBV5-1 to TRBJ1-3, with TRBD1 matching over 7 bases. Trimming removed 0 bases from V and 0 bases from J; junction bases left unmatched: 6. This CDR3 is built from 17 residues. Germline CDR1 and CDR2: SGHRS and YFSETQ.

As regards this clone: Other DNA sequences in the sample encode the same CDR3. V usage is TRBV21-1 and J usage is TRBJ2-3; TRBD2 reflects the table's D call only, with no check against the DNA. TRBV21-1 is noted as a pseudogene. The CDR3 contains 19 residues. CDR3 nucleotides: TGTGCCAGCAGCAAAGTTCGGGGGGGGAGAGGGGTAGACACAGATACGCAGTATTTT. Translated, it gives CASSKVRGGRGVDTDTQYF.

The chain's CDR3 is CASGGGLQETQYF. The CDR3 nucleotides read TGTGCCAGCGGGGGGGGCCTGCAAGAGACCCAGTACTTC. The chain employs TRBV7-2 and TRBJ2-5, with D possibly being TRBD2 (7 bases). Germline V gene lookup returns CDR1 SGHTA and CDR2 FQGNSA. The germline V and J ends were trimmed by 8 bases and 2 bases, with 12 bases remaining between them. The CDR3 runs 13 residues.

This sequence joins TRBV3-1 (or the pseudogene TRBV3-2) and TRBJ1-6, with D hard to call. V was clipped by 1 base and J by 7 bases, with 5 bases between them. Germline V gives CDR1 LGHDT, CDR2 YNNKEL (reference sequence). The CDR3 runs to 13 residues. The CDR3 is CASSQASNSPLHF. In nucleotides, the CDR3 is TGTGCCAGCAGCCAAGCCTCGAATTCACCCCTCCACTTT.

The chain combines TRBV5-4 with TRBJ2-5, with no clear D. Germline loops: CDR1 SGHNT, CDR2 YYREEE (reference sequence). CDR3 length: 14 residues. The V end lost 3 bases, the J end lost 5 bases, and 14 bases lay between the germline ends. CDR3: CASSSPRSPETQYF. The CDR3 DNA sequence: TGTGCCAGCAGCTCGCCCCGCTCGCCCGAGACCCAGTACTTC. The full variable domain, completed using reference TRBV5-4 and TRBJ2-5, is ETGVTQSPTHLIKTRGQQVTLRCSSQSGHNTVSWYQQALGQGPQFIFQYYREEENGRGNFPPRFSGLQFPNYSSELNVNALELDDSALYLCASSSPRSPETQYFGPGTRLLVL.

The genes are TRBV27 and TRBJ2-7, with 7 nucleotides matching TRBD2. The germline gives CDR1 MNHEY, CDR2 SMNVEV (reference sequence). This CDR3 spans 15 amino acids. Trimming at V came to 7 bases and at J to 4 bases, leaving 13 bases not matched to a gene. CDR3 region: CASMPRGGLRYEQYF. The CDR3 DNA is TGTGCCAGCATGCCCCGGGGAGGGTTGAGGTACGAGCAGTACTTC.